These 3 T cell receptor beta chains were sequenced from one sample in a study of identical twins. One entry per CDR3 protein, called by TCRdb with MiXCR from the 5' RACE reads. There are approximately 1.8 million distinct CDR3 sequences in the sample; roughly 35% occur only once, and 0.25% to 0.3% lies in the top ten. The sample was cord blood. These receptors came from a newborn girl in good health.

This CDR3 reads CASSQGTSGGRSSYNEQFF. In nucleotides, the CDR3 is TGCGCCAGCAGCCAAGGGACTAGCGGGGGGCGTAGCTCCTACAATGAGCAGTTCTTC. The chain is built from TRBV4-1 and TRBJ2-1, with 14 bases fitting TRBD2. Germline CDR1 MGHRA, CDR2 YSYEKL. This CDR3 has 19 residues. Trimming removed 1 base from V and 0 bases from J; junction bases left unmatched: 5.

This clonotype was detected a few times. In DNA, the CDR3 is TGTGCAAGTCGCTTAGAATGGCCTCATGAAAGCGGACAGCCCCAGCATTTT. It is translated as CASRLEWPHESGQPQHF. V and J are TRBV12-2 and TRBJ1-5. TRBV12-2 has pseudogene status. CDR3 length: 17 residues.

This clonotype was observed at least ten times. The chain combines TRBV12-3 or TRBV12-4 with TRBJ2-5; D remains unclear. Trimming stripped 3 bases from V and 0 bases from J, with 5 bases between. CDR3 length: 13 residues. The CDR3 spells CASSFGYQETQYF. The CDR3 region has the DNA TGTGCCAGCAGTTTCGGCTACCAAGAGACCCAGTACTTC.